Listed below are T cell receptor beta chains from one sample, sequenced in a study of blood T cell repertoires in COVID-19. The protocol was immunoSEQ multiplex PCR, while the TCRdb copy is restricted to in-frame clones and leaves out a portion. The sample has just over 35,000 clones, around nine tenths seen once. What was sequenced was peripheral blood. The receptors here all came from a human donor in a cohort sampled during active COVID-19. Each CDR3 is given with its conserved first and last residue. Each record gives: J gene, V gene, CDR3 length, clone size, D gene, CDR3 protein, CDR3 DNA. The D gene is left open where the match is weak. Clone size is given for some rows only: seen once, a few or many times, or a class if the clone is expanded.

TRBJ2-3,TRBV14,17,-,TRBD2,CASSQALGGGTADTQYF,TGTGCCAGCAGCCAAGCGCTCGGCGGGGGGACGGCAGATACGCAGTATTTT
TRBJ2-1,TRBV5-5,16,-,-,CASSSAPVSSYNEQFF,TGTGCCAGCAGCTCCGCCCCGGTTAGCTCCTACAATGAGCAGTTCTTC
TRBJ2-5,TRBV29-1,14,-,TRBD1,CSVERDRVGKTQYF,TGCAGCGTTGAAAGGGACAGGGTGGGGAAGACCCAGTACTTC
TRBJ1-1,TRBV3-1/TRBV3-2,20,-,TRBD1,CASSLGTGASWGFMNTEAFF,TGTGCCAGCAGCCTGGGGACAGGGGCTTCCTGGGGGTTCATGAACACTGAAGCTTTCTTT
TRBJ1-3,TRBV28,16,-,-,CASSSPPDSSGNTIYF,TGTGCCAGCAGTTCCCCTCCGGACAGCTCTGGAAACACCATATATTTT
TRBJ2-1,TRBV7-9,18,-,TRBD2,CASSSTPGSGSSYNEQFF,TGTGCCAGCAGCAGCACGCCTGGGAGCGGGAGCTCCTACAATGAGCAGTTCTTC
TRBJ1-1,TRBV6-5,13,once,-,CASSRAGTTEAFF,TGTGCCAGCAGTCGAGCAGGCACTACTGAAGCTTTCTTT
TRBJ2-7,TRBV6-5,15,-,TRBD1,CASTSDRGRSYEQYF,TGTGCCAGCACTTCGGACAGGGGGCGATCCTACGAGCAGTACTTC
TRBJ2-3,TRBV5-6,13,-,-,CASTETVTDTQYF,TGTGCCAGCACTGAAACAGTCACAGATACGCAGTATTTT
TRBJ2-3,TRBV18,15,-,TRBD2,CASSPPISGADTQYF,TGTGCCAGCTCACCACCGATTAGCGGGGCAGATACGCAGTATTTT
TRBJ2-4,TRBV14,12,-,-,CASSQEPGIQYF,TGTGCCAGCAGCCAAGAACCGGGGATTCAGTACTTC
TRBJ2-2,TRBV6-5,15,few,-,CAVPGGPWGTGELFF,TGTGCCGTACCCGGGGGGCCTTGGGGAACCGGGGAGCTGTTTTTT
TRBJ2-2,TRBV6-5,12,-,-,CASRQGRGELFF,TGTGCCAGCAGACAGGGTCGTGGGGAGCTGTTTTTT
TRBJ1-5,TRBV7-9,13,few,-,CASRPTGEQPQHF,TGTGCCAGCAGACCCACAGGCGAACAGCCCCAGCATTTT
TRBJ2-3,TRBV6-1,15,once,TRBD2,CASSERRGGGDTQYF,TGTGCCAGCAGTGAACGGCGGGGGGGCGGTGATACGCAGTATTTT
TRBJ2-3,TRBV4-1,14,-,TRBD2,CASSLAGGADTQYF,TGCGCCAGCAGCTTAGCGGGAGGGGCAGATACGCAGTATTTT
TRBJ1-6,TRBV27,14,-,-,CASSLQGGNSPLHF,TGTGCCAGCAGTTTACAGGGAGGTAATTCACCCCTCCACTTT